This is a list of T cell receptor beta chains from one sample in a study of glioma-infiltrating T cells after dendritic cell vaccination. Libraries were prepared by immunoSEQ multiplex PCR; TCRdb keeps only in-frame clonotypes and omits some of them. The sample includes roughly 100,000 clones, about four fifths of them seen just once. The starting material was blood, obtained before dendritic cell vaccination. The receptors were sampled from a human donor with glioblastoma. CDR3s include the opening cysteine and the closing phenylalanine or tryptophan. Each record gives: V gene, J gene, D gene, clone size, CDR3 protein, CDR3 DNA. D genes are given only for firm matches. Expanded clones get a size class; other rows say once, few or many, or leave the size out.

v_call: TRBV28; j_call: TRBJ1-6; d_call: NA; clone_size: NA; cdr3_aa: CASHTGSGNSPLHF; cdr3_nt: TGTGCCAGCCATACGGGGTCGGGTAATTCACCCCTCCACTTT
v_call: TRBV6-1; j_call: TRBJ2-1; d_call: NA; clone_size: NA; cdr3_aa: CASSVQAVAVKSSYNEQFF; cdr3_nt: TGTGCCAGCAGTGTCCAGGCTGTGGCAGTTAAGAGCTCCTACAATGAGCAGTTCTTC
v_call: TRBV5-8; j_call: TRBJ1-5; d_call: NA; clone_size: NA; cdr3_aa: CASSLRRNQPQHF; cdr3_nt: TGTGCCAGCAGCTTGCGGAGAAATCAGCCCCAGCATTTT
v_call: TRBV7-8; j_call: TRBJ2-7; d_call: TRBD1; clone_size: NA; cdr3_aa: CASSHRGRGEQYF; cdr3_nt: TGTGCCAGCAGCCACAGGGGGCGCGGCGAGCAGTACTTC
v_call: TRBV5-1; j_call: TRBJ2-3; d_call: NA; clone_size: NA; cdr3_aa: CASSLEGRKSTDTQYF; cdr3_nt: TGCGCCAGCAGCTTGGAGGGGAGGAAAAGCACAGATACGCAGTATTTT
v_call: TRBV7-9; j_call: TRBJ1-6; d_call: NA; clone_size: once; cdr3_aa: CAEGPGALHF; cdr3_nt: TGTGCAGAAGGTCCCGGGGCCCTCCACTTT
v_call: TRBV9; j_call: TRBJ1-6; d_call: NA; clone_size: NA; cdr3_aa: CASSVGGGGILSSPLHF; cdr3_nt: TGTGCCAGCAGCGTAGGGGGAGGGGGAATATTGAGTTCACCCCTCCACTTT
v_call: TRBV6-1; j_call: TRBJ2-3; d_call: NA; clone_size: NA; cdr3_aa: CASRGGGTDTQYF; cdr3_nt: TGTGCCAGCAGAGGGGGGGGCACAGATACGCAGTATTTT
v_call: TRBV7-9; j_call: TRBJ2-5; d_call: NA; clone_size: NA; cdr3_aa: CASSPPGGRVETQYF; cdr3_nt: TGTGCCAGCAGCCCCCCCGGGGGGCGCGTGGAGACCCAGTACTTC
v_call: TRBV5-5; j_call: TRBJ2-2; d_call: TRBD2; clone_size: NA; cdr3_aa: CASSSLGGGLGELFF; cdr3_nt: TGTGCCAGCAGCTCTCTGGGCGGGGGGCTCGGGGAGCTGTTTTTT
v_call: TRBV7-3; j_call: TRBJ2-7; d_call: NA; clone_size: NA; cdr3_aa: CASSPWGVEQYF; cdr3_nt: TGTGCCAGCAGCCCCTGGGGCGTCGAGCAGTACTTC
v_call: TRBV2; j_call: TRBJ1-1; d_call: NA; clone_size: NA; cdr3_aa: CASRMEAEAFF; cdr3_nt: TGTGCCAGCAGGATGGAGGCTGAAGCTTTCTTT
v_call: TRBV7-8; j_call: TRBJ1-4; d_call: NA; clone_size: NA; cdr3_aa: CASSFNHPREAELFF; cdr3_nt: TGTGCCAGCAGCTTCAATCACCCTCGGGAGGCAGAACTGTTTTTT
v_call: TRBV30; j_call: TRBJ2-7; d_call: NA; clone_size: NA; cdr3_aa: CAWTIDRYSYEQYF; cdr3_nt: TGTGCCTGGACCATTGACAGGTACTCCTACGAGCAGTACTTC
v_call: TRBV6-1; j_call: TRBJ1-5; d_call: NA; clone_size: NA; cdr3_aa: CASLDGAEGPQHF; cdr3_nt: TGTGCCAGCTTAGACGGCGCGGAAGGGCCCCAGCATTTT
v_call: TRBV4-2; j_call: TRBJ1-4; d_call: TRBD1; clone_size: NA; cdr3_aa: CASSQAQGVSGEKLFF; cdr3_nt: TGTGCCAGCAGCCAGGCACAGGGGGTGTCGGGTGAAAAACTGTTTTTT
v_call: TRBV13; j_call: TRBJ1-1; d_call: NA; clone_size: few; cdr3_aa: CASSPGGVRNTEAFF; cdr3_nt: TGTGCCAGCAGCCCCGGGGGGGTAAGGAACACTGAAGCTTTCTTT
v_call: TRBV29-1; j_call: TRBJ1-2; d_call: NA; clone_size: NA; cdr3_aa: CSVVGQTNYGYTF; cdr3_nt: TGCAGCGTTGTTGGGCAAACTAACTATGGCTACACCTTC
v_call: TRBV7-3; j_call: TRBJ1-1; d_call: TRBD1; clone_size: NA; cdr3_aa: CASGFDRETEAFF; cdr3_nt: TGTGCCAGCGGCTTCGACAGGGAAACTGAAGCTTTCTTT
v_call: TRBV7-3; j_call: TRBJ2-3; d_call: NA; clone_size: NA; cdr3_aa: CASSPRAGSDTQYF; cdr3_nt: TGTGCCAGCAGCCCCCGGGCGGGGTCAGATACGCAGTATTTT
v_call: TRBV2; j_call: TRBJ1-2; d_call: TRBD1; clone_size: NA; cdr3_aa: CASWEIVTGHGYTF; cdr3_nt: TGTGCCAGCTGGGAAATTGTGACAGGGCATGGCTACACCTTC
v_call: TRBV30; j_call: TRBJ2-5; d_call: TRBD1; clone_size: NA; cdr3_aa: CACRGFQETQYF; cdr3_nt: TGTGCCTGCAGGGGGTTTCAGGAGACCCAGTACTTC
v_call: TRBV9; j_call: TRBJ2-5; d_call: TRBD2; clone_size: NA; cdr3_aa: CASSTGTSNRYQETQYF; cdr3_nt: TGTGCCAGCAGCACAGGGACTAGCAATCGGTACCAAGAGACCCAGTACTTC
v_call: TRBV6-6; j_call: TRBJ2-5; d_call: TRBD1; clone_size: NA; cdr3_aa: CASSLDRGQETQYF; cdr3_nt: TGTGCCAGCAGTTTGGACAGGGGCCAAGAGACCCAGTACTTC
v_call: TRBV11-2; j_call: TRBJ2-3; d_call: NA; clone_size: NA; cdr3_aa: CASSPGGDTQYF; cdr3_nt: TGTGCCAGCAGCCCAGGGGGGGATACGCAGTATTTT
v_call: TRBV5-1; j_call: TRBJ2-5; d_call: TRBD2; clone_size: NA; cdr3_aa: CASSTSGGAGETQYF; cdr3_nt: TGCGCCAGCAGCACTAGCGGGGGGGCGGGAGAGACCCAGTACTTC
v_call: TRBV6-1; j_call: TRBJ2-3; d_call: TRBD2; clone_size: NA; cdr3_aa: CASSEDASGGDTQYF; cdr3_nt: TGTGCCAGCAGTGAAGATGCTAGCGGGGGAGATACGCAGTATTTT
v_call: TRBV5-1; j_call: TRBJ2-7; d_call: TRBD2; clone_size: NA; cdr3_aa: CASSLGTSGGFTPHEQYF; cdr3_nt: TGCGCCAGCAGCTTAGGGACTAGCGGGGGGTTTACGCCCCACGAGCAGTACTTC
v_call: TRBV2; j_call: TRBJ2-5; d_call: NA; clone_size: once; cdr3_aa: CASTGARAETQYF; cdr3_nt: TGTGCCAGCACCGGTGCCAGGGCAGAGACCCAGTACTTC
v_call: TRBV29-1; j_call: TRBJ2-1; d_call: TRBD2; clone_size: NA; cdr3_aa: CSVGAGGSNYNEQFF; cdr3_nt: TGCAGCGTTGGGGCCGGGGGGTCGAATTACAATGAGCAGTTCTTC
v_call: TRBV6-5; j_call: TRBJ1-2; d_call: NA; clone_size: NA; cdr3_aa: CASSQQRPGGYTF; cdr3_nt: TGTGCCAGCAGCCAACAGCGCCCGGGGGGCTACACCTTC
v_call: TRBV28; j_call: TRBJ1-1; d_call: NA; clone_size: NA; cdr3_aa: CASSLWGDTEAFF; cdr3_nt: TGTGCCAGCAGTTTGTGGGGGGACACTGAAGCTTTCTTT
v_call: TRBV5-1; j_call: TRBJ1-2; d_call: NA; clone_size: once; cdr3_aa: CASSGDTGIGYGYTF; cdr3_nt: TGCGCCAGCAGCGGCGACACAGGGATAGGCTATGGCTACACCTTC
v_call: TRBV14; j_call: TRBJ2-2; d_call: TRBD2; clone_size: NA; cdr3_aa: CASSQPPGLEKTGELFF; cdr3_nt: TGTGCCAGCAGCCAACCGCCGGGACTAGAAAAAACCGGGGAGCTGTTTTTT
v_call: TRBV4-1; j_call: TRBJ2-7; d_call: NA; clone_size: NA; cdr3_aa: CASSQVTGISYEQYF; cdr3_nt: TGCGCCAGCAGCCAGGTCACGGGGATATCCTACGAGCAGTACTTC
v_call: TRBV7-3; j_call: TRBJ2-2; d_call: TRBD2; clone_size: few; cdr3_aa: CASSLAGGTTGELFF; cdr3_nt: TGTGCCAGCAGCTTAGCGGGGGGCACGACCGGGGAGCTGTTTTTT
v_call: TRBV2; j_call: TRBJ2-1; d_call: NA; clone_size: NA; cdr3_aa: CASSESGPHLHEQFF; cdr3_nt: TGTGCCAGCAGTGAAAGCGGACCTCACCTCCATGAGCAGTTCTTC
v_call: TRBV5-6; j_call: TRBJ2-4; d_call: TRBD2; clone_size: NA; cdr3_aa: CASAGVKNIQYF; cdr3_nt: TGTGCCAGCGCGGGGGTCAAAAACATTCAGTACTTC
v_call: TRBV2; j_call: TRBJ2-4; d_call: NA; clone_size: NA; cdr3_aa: CASSVYRNIQYF; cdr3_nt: TGTGCCAGCAGTGTGTACAGAAACATTCAGTACTTC
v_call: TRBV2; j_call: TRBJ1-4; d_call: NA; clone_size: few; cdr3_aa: CASSELATGEKLFF; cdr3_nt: TGTGCCAGCAGTGAATTGGCAACGGGGGAAAAACTGTTTTTT
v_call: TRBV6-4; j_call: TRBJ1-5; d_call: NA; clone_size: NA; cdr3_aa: CASSDRPGGQPQHF; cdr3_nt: TGTGCCAGCAGTGACCGACCAGGAGGCCAGCCCCAGCATTTT
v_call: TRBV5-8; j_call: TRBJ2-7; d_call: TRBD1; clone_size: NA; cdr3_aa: CASSWTGGAYEQYF; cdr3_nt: TGTGCCAGCAGCTGGACAGGGGGCGCCTACGAGCAGTACTTC
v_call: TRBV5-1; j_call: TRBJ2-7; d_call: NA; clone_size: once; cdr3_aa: CASSLALVTGEQYF; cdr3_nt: TGCGCCAGCAGCTTGGCTTTGGTAACGGGGGAGCAGTACTTC
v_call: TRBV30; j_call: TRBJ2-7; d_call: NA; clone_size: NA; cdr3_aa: CAWSGGRGVSYEQYF; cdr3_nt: TGTGCCTGGAGTGGAGGCAGGGGCGTGTCCTACGAGCAGTACTTC
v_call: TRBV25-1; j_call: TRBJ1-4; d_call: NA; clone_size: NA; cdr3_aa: CASSDKAYNEKLFF; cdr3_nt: TGTGCCAGCAGTGATAAAGCGTATAATGAAAAACTGTTTTTT
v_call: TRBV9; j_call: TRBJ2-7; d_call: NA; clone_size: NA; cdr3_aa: CASSVGQEWREQYF; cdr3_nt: TGTGCCAGCAGCGTAGGTCAGGAATGGCGAGAGCAGTACTTC
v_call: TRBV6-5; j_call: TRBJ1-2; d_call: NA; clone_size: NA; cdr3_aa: CASTTGVRGYGYTF; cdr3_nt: TGTGCCAGCACCACGGGGGTTCGTGGCTATGGCTACACCTTC
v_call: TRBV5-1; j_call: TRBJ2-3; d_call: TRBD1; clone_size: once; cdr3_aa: CASSLVQGIADTQYF; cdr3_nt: TGCGCCAGCAGCTTGGTACAGGGGATAGCAGATACGCAGTATTTT
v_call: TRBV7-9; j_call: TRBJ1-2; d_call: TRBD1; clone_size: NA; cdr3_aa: CASSTATGYYGYTF; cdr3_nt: TGTGCCAGCAGCACCGCGACAGGGTACTATGGCTACACCTTC
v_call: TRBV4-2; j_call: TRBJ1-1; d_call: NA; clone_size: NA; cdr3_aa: CASSPLGSPPEAFF; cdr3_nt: TGTGCCAGCAGCCCCCTCGGGTCTCCCCCGGAAGCTTTCTTT
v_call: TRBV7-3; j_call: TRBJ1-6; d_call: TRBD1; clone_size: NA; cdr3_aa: CASSLGGTVDNSPLHF; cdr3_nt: TGTGCCAGCAGCCTTGGGGGGACAGTAGATAATTCACCCCTCCACTTT
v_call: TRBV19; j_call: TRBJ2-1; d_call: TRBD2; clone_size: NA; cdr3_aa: CASSIDGLSGGRNEQFF; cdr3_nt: TGTGCCAGTAGTATAGATGGTTTAAGCGGGGGGAGAAATGAGCAGTTCTTC
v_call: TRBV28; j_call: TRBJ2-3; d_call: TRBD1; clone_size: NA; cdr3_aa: CAESGQGWGTDTQYF; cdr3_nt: TGTGCCGAGTCGGGACAGGGTTGGGGCACAGATACGCAGTATTTT
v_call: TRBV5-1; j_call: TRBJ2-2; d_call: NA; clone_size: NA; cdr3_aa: CASSLPRDTNTGELFF; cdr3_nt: TGCGCCAGCAGCCTCCCCCGGGACACGAACACCGGGGAGCTGTTTTTT
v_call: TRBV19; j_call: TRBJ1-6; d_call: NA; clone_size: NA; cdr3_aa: CASNPGQYSPLHF; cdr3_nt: TGTGCCAGTAACCCCGGACAGTACTCACCCCTCCACTTT
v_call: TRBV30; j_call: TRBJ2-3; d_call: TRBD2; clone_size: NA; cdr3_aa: CAWLRLAGGYGGTQYF; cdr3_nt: TGTGCCTGGCTTAGACTAGCGGGGGGTTATGGGGGTACGCAGTATTTT